The entry that follows covers one T cell receptor beta chain sequence. This sample was taken from a study of blood T cell repertoires in COVID-19. Looking at the study overall: Spain, Italy and the United States supplied samples that represented acute and convalescent COVID-19. PBMCs, B-cell-depleted T cells, or T cells were the source of the cDNA or gDNA that made up the material.

Original data processing: Amplification of reference gene primers was used by the study to estimate nucleated cell counts. Measured with immunoSEQ multiplex PCR; TCRdb has only the in-frame clones, and not every one. V, J and clone size are taken as reported in that table, and D and trimming were inferred from the DNA itself. In the table there are 200,000 to 250,000 clones, approximately 80% of which are singletons. The trim removed 4 bases at V and 9 bases at J, leaving 10 bases unmatched. The V gene's germline CDR1 is MRHNA and CDR2 SNTAGT. The CDR3 extends over 15 amino acids. The chain uses TRBV6-4 and TRBJ2-1, with 9 bases identical to TRBD1. Material: peripheral blood. The TCR comes from a woman between 18 and 30 years old with acute or convalescent COVID-19. The CDR3 sequence: CASSGGQGDMSEQFF. The CDR3 region has the DNA TGTGCCAGCAGTGGGGGACAGGGAGATATGAGTGAGCAGTTCTTC.